A single sample gave rise to the 20 T cell receptor beta chains below, sequenced in a study of T cell clonality in common variable immunodeficiency. Findings and caveats of the study: Common variable immunodeficiency TCR beta sequences reportedly had fewer deletions and N-nucleotide insertions.

The method was immunoSEQ multiplex PCR; TCRdb's version includes in-frame clones alone and lacks a portion of them. The sample has fewer than 20,000 clones, none seen only once. No antigen has been assigned to these receptors. Sequenced sample: peripheral blood mononuclear cells. The receptors originated from a human donor with common variable immunodeficiency.

As concerns this clone: Coverage ceases 3 residues before the CDR3 finishes, and the germline J gene fills in the end. The chain employs TRBV7-6 and TRBJ2-3; 10 bases align to TRBD2. Germline assignment: CDR1 SGHVS and CDR2 FNYEAQ. This CDR3 region has 15 residues. V gave up 2 bases and J gave up 2 bases; unmatched junction bases: 1. Incomplete CDR3 DNA: TGTGCCAGCAGCTTACTAGCGGGGGACACAGATACG. Translating gives CASSLLAGDTDT. The complete CDR3 sequence is CASSLLAGDTDTQYF.

Turning to this clone: The read ends 3 residues early relative to the CDR3; the germline J gene fills the gap. This chain joins TRBV20-1 and TRBJ2-1; D might be TRBD1 (9 bases). Germline V gene sequence: CDR1 DFQATT, CDR2 SNEGSKA (reference sequence). CDR3 size: 15 residues. Trimming removed 5 bases from V and 5 bases from J, with 19 bases in between. Incomplete CDR3 DNA: TGCAGTGCTTCCGGGAGGGGACAGGGTAACAATGAG. Encoded protein: CSASGRGQGNNE. The whole CDR3 sequence is CSASGRGQGNNEQFF.

This clone was found a few times. The read comes to an end 3 residues before the CDR3 does, leaving the germline J gene to fill in the end. V gene TRBV19 combines with J gene TRBJ2-3; 8 positions agree with TRBD2. Germline lookup yields CDR1 LNHDA and CDR2 SQIVND (reference sequence). The CDR3 spans 15 residues. V lost 6 bases to trimming and J lost 2 bases; unmatched junction nucleotides: 7. Partial CDR3 DNA: TGTGCCAGTAGGCGGGGGGATTTAAACACAGATACG. It yields the protein CASRRGDLNTDT. The entire CDR3 protein is CASRRGDLNTDTQYF.

Only a few counts were recorded for this clone. The CDR3 spells CASSYRLAGGQETQYF. CDR3 DNA, as far as it was read: TGTGCCAGCAGTTACCGACTAGCGGGGGGGCAAGAGACC. This sequence joins TRBV6-2 or TRBV6-3 and TRBJ2-5; 14 nucleotides agree with TRBD2. The CDR3 end falls 3 residues outside the read, so it is completed with the germline J gene. V was clipped by 2 bases and J by 2 bases; unmatched bases: 1. The CDR3 runs to 16 residues. Per germline, CDR1 MNHEY and CDR2 SVGEGT.

A remark on this clone: From the germline J gene comes the end of the CDR3, since the read stops 3 residues before it. The J gene is TRBJ2-7, the V gene TRBV18, with 8 bases lining up with TRBD1. Germline V gene sequence: CDR1 KGHSH, CDR2 LQKENI. CDR3 size: 15 residues. Losses at the gene ends were 5 bases for V and 2 bases for J; bases not matched to a gene: 8. CDR3 DNA (partial): TGTGCCAGCTCATTCAGAGGGACAGGAGCCTACGAG. The encoded protein is CASSFRGTGAYE. The full CDR3 reads CASSFRGTGAYEQYF.

About this clone itself: The observed sequence ends 3 residues before the CDR3 terminus, with the missing tail filled in from the germline J gene. The chain joins TRBV18 to TRBJ1-2; TRBD1 matches 9 bases. The CDR3 contains 18 residues. CDR1 is KGHSH and CDR2 is LQKENI in the germline V gene. With 3 bases clipped from V and 3 bases from J, the junction kept 14 bases outside the gene matches. CDR3 amino acids: CASSPRIGPRTGDYGYTF. The part of the CDR3 DNA that was read is TGTGCCAGCTCACCTCGCATTGGGCCCAGGACAGGGGACTATGGC. Combining the CDR3 with reference TRBV18 and TRBJ1-2 gives the whole variable domain NAGVMQNPRHLVRRRGQEARLRCSPMKGHSHVYWYRQLPEEGLKFMVYLQKENIIDESGMPKERFSAEFPKEGPSILRIQQVVRGDSAAYFCASSPRIGPRTGDYGYTFGSGTRLTVV.

About this clone: The CDR3 goes on 3 residues after the read ends, and that part is filled in from the germline J gene. The rearrangement joins TRBV19 to TRBJ2-5; D remains ambiguous. V was trimmed by 2 bases and J by 5 bases, leaving 3 bases between them. Germline-derived CDR1 and CDR2 are LNHDA and SQIVND (reference sequence). The CDR3 spans 11 residues. The part of the CDR3 DNA that was read is TGTGCCAGTAGTATAAGGGAGACC. Its translation: CASSIRET. The CDR3 reads in full as CASSIRETQYF. Based on the CDR3 plus reference TRBV19 and TRBJ2-5, the full variable domain is DGGITQSPKYLFRKEGQNVTLSCEQNLNHDAMYWYRQDPGQGLRLIYYSQIVNDFQKGDIAEGYSVSREKKESFPLTVTSAQKNPTAFYLCASSIRETQYFGPGTRLLVL.

With respect to this clone: The CDR3 extends 3 residues past the end of the read, so its final part is completed from the germline J gene. The rearrangement joins TRBV20-1 to TRBJ2-7, with TRBD1 matching 7 bases. The CDR3 has 14 amino acids. Looked up from germline, CDR1 is DFQATT and CDR2 is SNEGSKA (reference sequence). V lost 3 bases and J lost 5; bases outside the gene matches: 10. CDR3 DNA (partial): TGCAGTGCTAGCTCCGGAACAGGGGCGGACGAG. It is translated as CSASSGTGADE. The CDR3 reads in full as CSASSGTGADEQYF.

A note on this clone: The read is 3 residues too short to cover the CDR3 end, so that end is filled in from the germline J gene. This chain uses TRBV19 with TRBJ1-3; D call uncertain. V lost 1 base and J lost 0, with 7 bases in between. Germline loops: CDR1 LNHDA, CDR2 SQIVND (reference sequence). The CDR3 length is 15 residues. CDR3 bases read: TGTGCCAGTAGTATAGCAGGAATCTCTGGAAACACC. Protein sequence: CASSIAGISGNT. The complete CDR3 reads CASSIAGISGNTIYF.

This clone was recorded at least ten times. The read ends 3 residues before the CDR3 terminus; that terminus is restored from the germline J gene. The chain couples TRBV7-2 to TRBJ2-5, with 8 bases lining up with TRBD1. Unmatched junction bases numbered 6, after V lost 5 bases and J lost 7 bases. The germline gives CDR1 SGHTA, CDR2 FQGNSA. The length of the CDR3 is 13 residues. The CDR3 loop is CASSLGQGPTQYF. The sequenced CDR3 bases are TGTGCCAGCAGCCTAGGACAGGGTCCGACC.

This clone was recorded at least ten times. From the germline J gene comes the end of the CDR3, since the read stops 3 residues before it. This chain connects TRBV20-1 to TRBJ1-4; 7 nucleotides agree with TRBD1. With 2 bases clipped from V and 6 bases from J, the junction kept 12 bases outside the gene matches. Germline CDR1 and CDR2: DFQATT and SNEGSKA (reference sequence). The CDR3 has 16 amino acids. This CDR3 reads CSARPPTGARDEKLFF. Incomplete CDR3 DNA: TGCAGTGCTAGACCACCCACAGGGGCAAGGGATGAAAAA.

A note on this clone: The CDR3 goes on 3 residues after the read ends, and that part is filled in from the germline J gene. This chain connects TRBV20-1 to TRBJ1-1; D is unresolved. The CDR3 spans 14 residues. V shed 2 bases and J shed 5 bases, with 15 bases lying between them. The germline V gene has CDR1 DFQATT and CDR2 SNEGSKA (reference sequence). CDR3 DNA, as far as it was read: TGCAGTGCTAGACCCCCGGGGAGATGGACTGAA. It translates to CSARPPGRWTE. The whole CDR3 protein reads CSARPPGRWTEAFF.

This clone occurred many times. The CDR3 protein is CASSLGQQETQYF. CDR3 DNA (partial): TGTGCCAGCAGCTTGGGGCAGCAAGAGACC. The chain couples TRBV5-4 to TRBJ2-5; no firm D call. The read falls 3 residues short of the CDR3 end, and the missing part is taken from the germline J gene. The CDR3 covers 13 residues. Germline loops: CDR1 SGHNT, CDR2 YYREEE (reference sequence). With 0 bases removed from V and 2 bases from J, the gap between germline ends came to 5 bases.

Within the sample, this clone is medium-sized (0.01 to 0.1%). The read finishes 3 residues shy of the CDR3 end, and the germline J gene is used to complete it. The chain couples TRBV29-1 to TRBJ2-3; 7 bases match TRBD1. The V segment lost 4 bases and the J segment 3 bases; nucleotides outside the gene matches: 1. Germline values: CDR1 SQVTM, CDR2 ANQGSEA. CDR3 length: 12 residues. The CDR3 loop is CSVGDRTDTQYF. Incomplete CDR3 DNA: TGCAGCGTTGGGGACAGAACAGATACG.

This clone was found a few times. The read gets to within 3 residues of the CDR3 end, and the germline J gene fills in the rest. This sequence joins TRBV7-9 and TRBJ2-7; the D gene is possibly TRBD1 (6 bases). Germline V CDR1 and CDR2: SEHNR, FQNEAQ (reference sequence). This CDR3 is built from 14 residues. Trimming pared 6 bases from V and 6 bases from J, leaving 18 bases between. This chain's CDR3 is CASRETLRGTEQYF. The sequenced CDR3 bases are TGTGCCAGCAGGGAAACCCTCAGGGGTACCGAG.

Worth noting for this clone: The missing CDR3 end, 3 residues past where the read stops, is filled in from the germline J gene. The chain has TRBV19 and TRBJ2-2, with 9 bases fitting TRBD1. Germline V lookup: CDR1 LNHDA, CDR2 SQIVND (reference sequence). V shed 3 bases, J shed 6 bases, and the junction held 8 bases outside the gene matches. The CDR3 totals 16 residues. The DNA read from the CDR3 is TGTGCCAGTAGTATGACCGGGACAGGGATTTCCGGGGAG. It specifies CASSMTGTGISGE. From start to end, the CDR3 is CASSMTGTGISGELFF.

A remark on this clone: The CDR3 extends 3 residues past the end of the read, so its final part is completed from the germline J gene. The J gene is TRBJ2-3, the V gene TRBV19, with D possibly TRBD2 on 6 matching bases. Germline lookup yields CDR1 LNHDA and CDR2 SQIVND (reference sequence). The CDR3 consists of 15 residues. V lost 2 bases to trimming and J lost 4 bases, with 13 bases between them. The CDR3 bases that were read are TGTGCCAGTAGTATAACCGGGGGTGCCCCAGATACG. Protein: CASSITGGAPDT. The whole CDR3 region reads CASSITGGAPDTQYF.

This clone was detected only a few times. From the germline J gene comes the end of the CDR3, since the read stops 3 residues before it. The chain carries TRBV19 and TRBJ1-5, with TRBD1 matching over 11 bases. V was pared by 4 bases and J by 0 bases, with 8 bases of the junction left unmatched. Germline V gene data show CDR1 as LNHDA and CDR2 as SQIVND (reference sequence). The CDR3 extends over 18 amino acids. The CDR3 is CASSSTGTGGYSNQPQHF. The CDR3 DNA, read in part, is TGTGCCAGTAGTAGTACAGGGACAGGGGGGTATAGCAATCAGCCC.

Judged by abundance, this clone is medium-sized. The read terminates 3 residues before the CDR3 end, so the remaining end is supplied by the germline J gene. The chain couples TRBV19 to TRBJ2-1; TRBD1 or TRBD2 may be the D gene (6 bases each). V shed 5 bases and J shed 9 bases, with 11 bases lying between them. The CDR3 has 12 residues. Germline V CDR1 and CDR2: LNHDA, SQIVND (reference sequence). The DNA read from the CDR3 is TGTGCCAGTAGTGCGGGACAATTTGAG. Protein: CASSAGQFE. The entire CDR3 is CASSAGQFEQFF.

A remark on this clone: The missing CDR3 end, 3 residues past where the read stops, is filled in from the germline J gene. The chain uses TRBV7-8 and TRBJ1-5; weak D call: TRBD1 (6 bases). The CDR3 length is 16 residues. The V and J ends lost 5 bases and 2 bases respectively, with 16 bases between them. Germline V lookup: CDR1 SGHVS, CDR2 FQNEAQ. Here the CDR3 reads CASSHIQGSRNQPQHF. The sequenced CDR3 bases are TGTGCCAGCAGCCATATCCAGGGGAGCCGCAATCAGCCC.